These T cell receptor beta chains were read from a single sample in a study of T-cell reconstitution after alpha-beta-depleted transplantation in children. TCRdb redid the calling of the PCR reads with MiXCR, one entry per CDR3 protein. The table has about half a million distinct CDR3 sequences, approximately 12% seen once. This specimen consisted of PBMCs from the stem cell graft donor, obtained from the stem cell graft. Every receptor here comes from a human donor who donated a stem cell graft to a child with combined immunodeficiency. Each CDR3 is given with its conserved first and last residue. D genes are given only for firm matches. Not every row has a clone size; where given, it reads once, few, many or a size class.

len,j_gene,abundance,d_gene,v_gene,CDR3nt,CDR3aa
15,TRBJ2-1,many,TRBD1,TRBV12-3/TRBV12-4,TGTGCCAGCCCTCCCCGGACAGGGGGCTGTGGGTTTCAGTTCTTC,CASPPRTGGCGFQFF
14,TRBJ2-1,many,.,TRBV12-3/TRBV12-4,TGTGCCAGCGGTTTTGAGGGCACATACAATGAGCAGTTCTTC,CASGFEGTYNEQFF
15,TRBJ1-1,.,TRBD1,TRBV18,TGTGCCAGCTACAGACAGGGTACTATGAACACTGAAGCTTTCTTT,CASYRQGTMNTEAFF
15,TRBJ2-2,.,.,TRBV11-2,TGTGCCAGCAGCATCCTTGGGGTGAACACCGGGGAGCTGTTTTTT,CASSILGVNTGELFF
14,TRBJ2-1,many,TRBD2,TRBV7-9,TGTGCCAGCACAGCGGGGGTCATGGGCAATGAGCAGTTCTTC,CASTAGVMGNEQFF
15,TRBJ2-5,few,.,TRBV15,TGTGCCACCAGCAGAACCGCTCTGATCGGGGAGACCCAGTACTTC,CATSRTALIGETQYF
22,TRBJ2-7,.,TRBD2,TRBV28,TGTGCCAGCAGTTTATTTCTGGGACAGATAACGACTAGCGGAGGGCTTACCTACGAGCAGTACTTC,CASSLFLGQITTSGGLTYEQYF
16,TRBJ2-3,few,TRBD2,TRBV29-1,TGCAGCGTTGAAGACGGGACTAGCGGGATCCTAGATACGCAGTATTTT,CSVEDGTSGILDTQYF
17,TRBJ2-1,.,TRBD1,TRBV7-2,TGTGCCAGCAGCTTGAGGATAGGACAGGGGGCAGGTAATGAGCAGTTCTTC,CASSLRIGQGAGNEQFF
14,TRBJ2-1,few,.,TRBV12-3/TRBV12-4,TGTGCCAGCAGTTTTAAGGTCAATTACAATGAGCAGTTCTTC,CASSFKVNYNEQFF
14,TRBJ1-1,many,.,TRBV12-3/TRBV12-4,TGTGCCAGCAGCTTAGCCGGGGGGAGCACTGAAGCTTTCTTT,CASSLAGGSTEAFF
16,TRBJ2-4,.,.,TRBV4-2,TGTGCCAGCAGCCATTCACGTGGTCCAGGGTTTGGTATTCAGTACTTC,CASSHSRGPGFGIQYF
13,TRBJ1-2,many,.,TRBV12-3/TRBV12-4,TGTGCCTGCATGGGGGGGTCTCACTATGGCTACACCTTC,CACMGGSHYGYTF
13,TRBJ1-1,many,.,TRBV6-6,TGTGCCAGCAGTTACCGCTCGGACACTGAAGCTTTCTTT,CASSYRSDTEAFF
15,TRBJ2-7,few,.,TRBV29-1,TGCAGCGTTGAAGAGGGAGGTTTCGGGTCCTACGAGCAGTACTTC,CSVEEGGFGSYEQYF
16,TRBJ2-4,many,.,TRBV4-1,TGCGCCAGCAGCCAAATAGGGTTCCTAGCCAAAAACATTCAGTACTTC,CASSQIGFLAKNIQYF
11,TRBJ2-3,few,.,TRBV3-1,TGTGCCAGCAGCCAGAGTGTTACGCAGTATTTT,CASSQSVTQYF
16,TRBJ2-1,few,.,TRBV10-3,TGTGCCATCAGCCCGGCTCGGAGGAGCTCCTACAATGAGCAGTTCTTC,CAISPARRSSYNEQFF
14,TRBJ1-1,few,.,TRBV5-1,TGCGCCAGCAGCCAAGGACGGGTGGACACTGAAGCTTTCTTT,CASSQGRVDTEAFF
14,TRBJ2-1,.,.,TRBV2,TGTGCCACCTTCAGCGGCGGCTCCTACAATGAGCAGTTCTTC,CATFSGGSYNEQFF
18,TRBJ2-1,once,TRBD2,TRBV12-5,TGTGCTAGTGGCTCCCCGGGACTAGCGGGTCCTTTGTACAATGAGCAGTTCTTC,CASGSPGLAGPLYNEQFF
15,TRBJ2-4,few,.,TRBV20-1,TGCAGTGCTTCTTCGGCAGGGTCAGCCAAAAACATTCAGTACTTC,CSASSAGSAKNIQYF
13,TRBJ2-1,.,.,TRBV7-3,TGTGCCAGCAGCTTAGGTGCCCTCAATGAGCAGTTCTTC,CASSLGALNEQFF
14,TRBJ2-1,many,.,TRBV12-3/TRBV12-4,TGTGCCAGCAGTCAGACAGGAGGCTACAATGAGCAGTTCTTC,CASSQTGGYNEQFF
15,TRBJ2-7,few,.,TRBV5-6,TGTGCCAGCAGCTCAGGGGGGGCCCACACCTACGAGCAGTACTTC,CASSSGGAHTYEQYF
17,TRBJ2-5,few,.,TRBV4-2,TGTGCCAGCAGCCAAGAGGCGGTCCTAGGCTTATTGGAGACCCAGTACTTC,CASSQEAVLGLLETQYF
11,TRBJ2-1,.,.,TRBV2,TGTGCCAGCAGTGCATTCGAGGAGCAGTTCTTC,CASSAFEEQFF
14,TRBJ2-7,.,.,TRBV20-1,TGCAGTGCTAGAGTACTTCTAGACAGATACGAGCAGTACTTC,CSARVLLDRYEQYF
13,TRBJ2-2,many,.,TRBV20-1,TGCAGTGCTAGAGGACAGTACACCGGGGAGCTGTTTTTT,CSARGQYTGELFF
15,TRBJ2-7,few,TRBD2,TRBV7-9,TGTGCCAGCAGCTCTAGCGGGAGGGCGTTTGTCGAGCAGTACTTC,CASSSSGRAFVEQYF
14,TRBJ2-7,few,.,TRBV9,TGTGCCAGCAGCACCACCGGGACCCAGTACGAGCAGTACTTC,CASSTTGTQYEQYF